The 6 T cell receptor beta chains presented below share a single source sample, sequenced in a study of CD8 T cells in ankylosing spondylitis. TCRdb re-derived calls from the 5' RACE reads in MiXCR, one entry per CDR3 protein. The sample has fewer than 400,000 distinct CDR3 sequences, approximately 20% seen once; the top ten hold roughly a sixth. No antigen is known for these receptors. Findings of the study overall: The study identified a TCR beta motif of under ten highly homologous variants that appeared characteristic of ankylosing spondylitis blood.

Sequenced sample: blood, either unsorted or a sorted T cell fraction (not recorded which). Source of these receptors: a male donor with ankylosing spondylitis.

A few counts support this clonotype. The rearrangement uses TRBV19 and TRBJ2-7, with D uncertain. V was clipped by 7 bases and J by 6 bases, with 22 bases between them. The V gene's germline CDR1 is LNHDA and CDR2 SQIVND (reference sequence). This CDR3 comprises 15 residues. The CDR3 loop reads CASTRAGSGKGEQYF. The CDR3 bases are TGTGCCAGTACCCGCGCCGGCAGTGGGAAAGGCGAGCAGTACTTC.

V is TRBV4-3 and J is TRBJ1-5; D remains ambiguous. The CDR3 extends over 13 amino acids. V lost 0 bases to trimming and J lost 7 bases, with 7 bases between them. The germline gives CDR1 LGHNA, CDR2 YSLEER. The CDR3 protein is CASSQDPAQPQHF. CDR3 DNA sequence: TGCGCCAGCAGCCAAGATCCGGCCCAGCCCCAGCATTTT.

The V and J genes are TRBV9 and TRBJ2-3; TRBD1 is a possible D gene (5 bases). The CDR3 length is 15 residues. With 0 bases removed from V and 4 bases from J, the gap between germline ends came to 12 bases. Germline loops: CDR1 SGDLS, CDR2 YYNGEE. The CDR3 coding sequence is TGTGCCAGCAGCGTAGCAGGGTGGTACGCAGATACGCAGTATTTT. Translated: CASSVAGWYADTQYF.

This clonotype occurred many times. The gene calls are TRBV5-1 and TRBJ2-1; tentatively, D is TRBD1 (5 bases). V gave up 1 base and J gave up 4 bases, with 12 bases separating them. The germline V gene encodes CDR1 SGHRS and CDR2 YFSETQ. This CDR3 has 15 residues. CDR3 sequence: CASSLLTAGYNEQFF. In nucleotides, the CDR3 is TGCGCCAGCAGCTTGTTAACAGCAGGGTACAATGAGCAGTTCTTC.

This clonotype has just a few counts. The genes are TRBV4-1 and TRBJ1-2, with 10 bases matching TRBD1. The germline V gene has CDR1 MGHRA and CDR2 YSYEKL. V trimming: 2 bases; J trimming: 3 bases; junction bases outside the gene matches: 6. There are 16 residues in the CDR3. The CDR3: CASSQPGTGDHYGYTF. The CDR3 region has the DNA TGCGCCAGCAGCCAACCCGGGACAGGGGATCACTATGGCTACACCTTC.

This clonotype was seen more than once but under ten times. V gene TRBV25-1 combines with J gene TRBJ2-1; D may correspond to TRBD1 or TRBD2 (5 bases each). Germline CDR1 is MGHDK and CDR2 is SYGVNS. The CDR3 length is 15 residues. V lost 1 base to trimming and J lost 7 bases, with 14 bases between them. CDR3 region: CASSEFGDGGNEQFF. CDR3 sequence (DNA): TGTGCCAGCAGTGAATTCGGGGACGGCGGGAATGAGCAGTTCTTC.